Sequencing of this T cell receptor (beta chain) was carried out in a study of technical replicates of blood from a handful of donors. The CDR3 is made up of 19 amino acids. The J segment lost 2 bases and the V segment lost 5 bases, leaving 18 bases of the junction unmatched. Germline CDR1 is MGHRA and CDR2 is YSYEKL. This clone was counted once. Assay used: immunoSEQ multiplex PCR; TCRdb lists only in-frame clones, some missing. The table has around 84,000 clones, 95% to 98% seen once. J is TRBJ2-7 and V is TRBV4-1; TRBD1 aligns across 10 bases. Material for sequencing was T cells isolated from PBMCs. This TCR came from a human donor in good health. The CDR3 spells CASSTNLKFGTGVTYEQYF. The DNA for the CDR3 is TGCGCCAGCAGCACAAATCTCAAGTTCGGGACAGGGGTTACCTACGAGCAGTACTTC.